A single sample gave rise to the 8 T cell receptor beta chains below, sequenced in a study of blood T cell repertoires in COVID-19. TCRdb's table, derived via immunoSEQ multiplex PCR, lists solely in-frame clones and lacks some. The sample includes 56,000 or so clones, 84% of them seen just once. The sample was peripheral blood. All receptors derive from a man in his fifties with acute or convalescent COVID-19.

Here the CDR3 DNA reads TGTGCCAGCAGCTTAGAAGGAGGAGGGACTGAAGCTTTCTTT. This translates into CASSLEGGGTEAFF. The J gene is TRBJ1-1, the V gene TRBV7-9; the D is unclear. Germline V gene sequence: CDR1 SEHNR, CDR2 FQNEAQ (reference sequence). The germline V and J ends were trimmed by 1 base and 5 bases, with 11 bases remaining between them. CDR3 length: 14 residues.

V and J are TRBV20-1 and TRBJ1-2; perhaps TRBD1 as D (6 bases). CDR3 size: 13 residues. V was shortened by 6 bases and J by 7 bases, with 18 bases between the two germline ends. CDR1 and CDR2 (germline): DFQATT, SNEGSKA (reference sequence). CDR3 DNA: TGCAGTGCCAGTAACAGGGATCTAAGTGGCTACACCTTC. It is translated as CSASNRDLSGYTF.

V gene TRBV19 combines with J gene TRBJ2-3, with TRBD1 matching 7 bases. The CDR3 has 17 amino acids. Germline V lookup: CDR1 LNHDA, CDR2 SQIVND (reference sequence). J gave up 2 bases and V 5 bases, and 13 bases lay outside the gene matches. The CDR3 is CASSPYHTGVNTDTQYF. The CDR3 DNA is TGTGCCAGTAGTCCCTATCACACAGGGGTAAACACAGATACGCAGTATTTT.

The chain links TRBV3-1 (or the pseudogene TRBV3-2) to TRBJ1-3; 7 positions agree with TRBD1. V lost 4 bases, J lost 2 bases, and 11 bases stayed unmatched. This CDR3 is 17 amino acids long. Germline values: CDR1 LGHDT, CDR2 YNNKEL (reference sequence). CDR3 in amino acids: CASSLKSRGQAGNTIYF. The CDR3 DNA reads as TGTGCCAGCAGCCTGAAGTCAAGGGGGCAAGCTGGAAACACCATATATTTT.

The V call is TRBV7-6, the J call TRBJ1-3; 7 nucleotides line up with TRBD1. Germline-derived CDR1 and CDR2 are SGHVS and FNYEAQ. The CDR3 consists of 15 residues. Trimming cost V 6 bases and J 0 bases; bases outside gene matches: 5. CDR3 protein: CASRLTGSSGNTIYF. The CDR3 DNA is TGTGCCAGCAGGTTGACAGGGAGCTCTGGAAACACCATATATTTT.

Worth noting for this clone: Other DNA variants within this sample encode the same CDR3. The chain couples TRBV7-6 to TRBJ2-1, with TRBD2 matching 9 bases. V shed 1 base, J shed 6 bases, and the junction held 10 bases outside the gene matches. Germline-derived CDR1 and CDR2 are SGHVS and FNYEAQ. This CDR3 has 17 residues. CDR3: CASSLGRGGEAPNEQFF. CDR3 DNA: TGTGCCAGCAGCTTAGGGCGGGGGGGGGAGGCCCCCAATGAGCAGTTCTTC.

J is TRBJ2-4 and V is TRBV7-2; tentative D call: TRBD2 (6 bases). This CDR3 comprises 16 residues. Germline V gene data show CDR1 as SGHTA and CDR2 as FQGNSA. Trimming took 5 bases from V and 1 from J, leaving 15 bases between them. In DNA, the CDR3 is TGTGCCAGCAGCCCGAGACTAGTGGGGGCCAAAAACATTCAGTACTTC. Translating gives CASSPRLVGAKNIQYF.

This clone was found a few times. CDR3 coding DNA: TGTGCCAGCAATCCAGGGGAAAGCGCGGAGCAGTACTTC. This translates into CASNPGESAEQYF. This sequence joins TRBV2 and TRBJ2-7; a weak D match, TRBD1 (6 bases). Germline V CDR1 and CDR2: SNHLY, FYNNEI. V lost 7 bases to trimming and J lost 7 bases, with 17 bases between them. The CDR3 has 13 amino acids.